This T cell receptor beta chain was recorded in a study of kidney transplant recipient with SARS-CoV-2 infection. There are 17 residues in the CDR3. The V gene lost 4 bases and the J gene lost 4 bases, with 22 bases spanning the gap. Germline loops: CDR1 SGHTA, CDR2 FQGNSA. TCRdb fed the reads into MiXCR, producing one record per CDR3 protein. The table records 200,000 to 300,000 distinct CDR3 sequences, under 30% of them present only once. This TCR was sampled from a male patient aged 30 to 40 who had COVID-19 and was a kidney transplant recipient. Some T cells may be graft donor cells. The material sequenced was a blood sample, taken at baseline and around day 120 from a kidney transplant recipient. The chain uses TRBV7-2 and TRBJ1-2, with D unresolved. This chain's CDR3 is CASSCHIRDGKTYGYTF. The CDR3 DNA is TGTGCCAGCAGCTGTCACATCAGAGACGGAAAGACCTATGGCTACACCTTC.